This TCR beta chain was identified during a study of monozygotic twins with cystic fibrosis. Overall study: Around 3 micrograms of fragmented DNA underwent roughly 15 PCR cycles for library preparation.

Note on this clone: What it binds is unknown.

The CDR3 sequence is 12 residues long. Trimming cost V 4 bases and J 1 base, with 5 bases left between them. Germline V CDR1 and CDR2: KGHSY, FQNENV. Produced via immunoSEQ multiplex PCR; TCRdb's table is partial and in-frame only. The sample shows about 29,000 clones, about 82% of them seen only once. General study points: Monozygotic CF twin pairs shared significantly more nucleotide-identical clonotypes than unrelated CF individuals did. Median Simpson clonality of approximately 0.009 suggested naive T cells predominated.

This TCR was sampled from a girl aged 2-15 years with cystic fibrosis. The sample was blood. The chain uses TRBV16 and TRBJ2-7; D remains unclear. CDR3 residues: CASSRASYEQYF. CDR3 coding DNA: TGTGCCAGCAGCCGGGCTTCCTACGAGCAGTACTTC.